One sample yielded the 17 T cell receptor beta chains listed below, sequenced in a study of blood T cell repertoires in COVID-19. Sequencing used immunoSEQ multiplex PCR; TCRdb keeps in-frame clones, though not all of them. The repertoire has about 300,000 clones, around 90% of them found once; the top ten carry about 5%. The sample was PBMCs or T cells enriched from blood (not recorded which). The receptor source for this set is a man in his 60s who had recovered from COVID-19.

This clone is a singleton in its sample. In DNA, the CDR3 is TGTGCCAGCAGCTTGGGGGGGTCCTACAATGAGCAGTTCTTC. Protein product: CASSLGGSYNEQFF. The chain employs TRBV11-3 and TRBJ2-1, with 7 nucleotides matching TRBD2. Unmatched junction bases numbered 0, after V lost 3 bases and J lost 1 base. Germline V gives CDR1 SGHNT, CDR2 YENEEA. This CDR3 region has 14 residues. Using reference TRBV11-3 and TRBJ2-1 for the parts outside the CDR3, the full variable domain is EAGVVQSPRYKIIEKKQPVAFWCNPISGHNTLYWYLQNLGQGPELLIRYENEEAVDDSQLPKDRFSAERLKGVDSTLKIQPAELGDSAVYLCASSLGGSYNEQFFGPGTRLTVL.

CDR3 coding DNA: TGTGCCAGCAGTTTAGCAGGGACAGCGGAAAACATTCAGTACTTC. Protein sequence: CASSLAGTAENIQYF. The chain carries TRBV28 and TRBJ2-4, with 7 bases matching TRBD1. J lost 5 bases, V lost 2 bases, and 6 bases had no gene match. The germline CDR1 and CDR2 sequences are MDHEN and SYDVKM. The CDR3 extends over 15 amino acids. The full variable domain, completed using reference TRBV28 and TRBJ2-4, is DVKVTQSSRYLVKRTGEKVFLECVQDMDHENMFWYRQDPGLGLRLIYFSYDVKMKEKGDIPEGYSVSREKKERFSLILESASTNQTSMYLCASSLAGTAENIQYFGAGTRLSVL.

This chain connects TRBV20-1 to TRBJ2-1; D is ambiguous. Germline CDR1 reads DFQATT; CDR2 reads SNEGSKA (reference sequence). The CDR3 has 14 amino acids. V gave up 3 bases and J gave up 0 bases, with 9 bases separating them. CDR3 in DNA: TGCAGTGCTAGTAAAGTCAGCTCCTACAATGAGCAGTTCTTC. This encodes CSASKVSSYNEQFF.

The chain has TRBV7-2 and TRBJ1-1, with 8 bases matching TRBD1. Germline V gene sequence: CDR1 SGHTA, CDR2 FQGNSA. The trim removed 1 base at V and 8 bases at J, leaving 3 bases unmatched. This CDR3 has 13 residues. The CDR3 protein is CASSLGTGNEAFF. The CDR3 DNA reads TGTGCCAGCAGCTTAGGGACAGGGAACGAAGCTTTCTTT.

The CDR3 sequence: CASSLHGTSGAYEQYF. Written as DNA, the CDR3 is TGCGCCAGCAGCCTACATGGGACTAGTGGTGCTTACGAGCAGTACTTC. This chain uses TRBV5-1 with TRBJ2-7; 8 bases are shared with TRBD2. V shed 4 bases, J shed 4 bases, and the junction held 13 bases outside the gene matches. The CDR3 consists of 16 residues. From germline, CDR1 is SGHRS and CDR2 YFSETQ.

This chain links TRBV15 with TRBJ2-5, with TRBD1 matching 9 bases. Germline trimming cut 3 bases from V and 1 base from J; bases unmatched to any gene: 15. CDR1 and CDR2 from the germline V gene are LNHNV and YYDKDF (reference sequence). The CDR3 totals 19 residues. The CDR3 region is CATSRRRGTGNMVQETQYF. The CDR3 region has the DNA TGTGCCACCAGCAGGCGCCGCGGGACAGGGAACATGGTCCAAGAGACCCAGTACTTC.

The J gene is TRBJ2-1, the V gene TRBV24-1; 11 bases are a match to TRBD1. The CDR3 runs to 16 residues. CDR1 is KGHDR and CDR2 is SFDVKD in the germline V gene. Germline trimming cut 3 bases from V and 7 bases from J; bases unmatched to any gene: 7. The CDR3 here is CATSDMDRGLGNEQFF. The CDR3 DNA is TGTGCCACCAGTGATATGGACAGGGGGCTGGGTAATGAGCAGTTCTTC.

The J gene is TRBJ2-7, the V gene TRBV14; 10 bases fit TRBD1. There are 14 residues in the CDR3. Germline CDR1 and CDR2: SGHDN and FVKESK. J gave up 4 bases and V 6 bases, and 6 bases lay outside the gene matches. The CDR3 sequence is CASRTGGTSYEQYF. In DNA form, the CDR3 reads TGTGCCAGCAGGACAGGGGGCACGAGTTACGAGCAGTACTTC.

The J gene is TRBJ1-1, the V gene TRBV28; D might be TRBD1 (5 bases). In germline, CDR1 is MDHEN, CDR2 SYDVKM. The CDR3 is 12 residues long. The ends were cut back, 8 bases at V and 1 base at J, with 8 bases in the middle. In DNA form, the CDR3 reads TGTGCCAGCCGTAGGGGGAACACTGAAGCTTTCTTT. Its protein product is CASRRGNTEAFF.

The CDR3 nucleotides are TGTGCCAGCAGTTATAACAGGGGTAACACCGGGGAGCTGTTTTTT. Amino acid sequence: CASSYNRGNTGELFF. The V and J genes are TRBV6-5 and TRBJ2-2; 7 nucleotides agree with TRBD1. The germline V gene encodes CDR1 MNHEY and CDR2 SVGAGI. J gave up 2 bases and V 3 bases, and 3 bases lay outside the gene matches. The CDR3 sequence is 15 residues long.

This chain connects TRBV7-9 to TRBJ2-7; 7 nucleotides line up with TRBD2. The CDR3 consists of 16 residues. Germline loops: CDR1 SEHNR, CDR2 FQNEAQ (reference sequence). V was clipped by 5 bases and J by 3 bases; unmatched bases: 13. The CDR3 coding sequence is TGTGCCAGCAGCGAGGGAAGGCTAGCGGCCAACTACGAGCAGTACTTC. It yields the protein CASSEGRLAANYEQYF.

The chain recombines TRBV7-3 with TRBJ2-1, with 9 bases that match TRBD2. Germline values: CDR1 SGHTA, CDR2 FQGTGA. Trimming cost V 1 base and J 7 bases; bases outside gene matches: 8. This CDR3 comprises 16 residues. CDR3 sequence (DNA): TGTGCCAGCAGCTTAATAGCTAGCGGGATAGGTAATGAGCAGTTCTTC. As protein: CASSLIASGIGNEQFF.

The V gene is TRBV4-1, the J gene TRBJ2-7, with D maybe TRBD2 (5 bases). Germline V CDR1 and CDR2: MGHRA, YSYEKL. V was pared by 4 bases and J by 2 bases, with 18 bases between. The CDR3 loop spans 16 amino acids. The CDR3 coding sequence is TGCGCCAGCAGCCCGGAGGTAGATAGAAGCCCCTACGAGCAGTACTTC. Its protein is CASSPEVDRSPYEQYF.

The chain uses TRBV19 and TRBJ2-3; the match to TRBD1 covers 10 bases. V trimming: 5 bases; J trimming: 4 bases; junction bases outside the gene matches: 6. The V gene's germline CDR1 is LNHDA and CDR2 SQIVND (reference sequence). The CDR3 sequence is 15 residues long. The DNA of the CDR3 is TGTGCCAGTAGTGCGACAGGGGGCGCGGCAGATACGCAGTATTTT. This codes for CASSATGGAADTQYF.

The V gene is TRBV7-2, the J gene TRBJ2-3; 11 nucleotides agree with TRBD2. Germline CDR1 SGHTA, CDR2 FQGNSA. V lost 3 bases to trimming and J lost 0 bases; unmatched junction nucleotides: 2. The CDR3 runs 16 residues. CDR3 sequence (DNA): TGTGCCAGCAGCTTCAGACTAGCGGGAAGCACAGATACGCAGTATTTT. Protein product: CASSFRLAGSTDTQYF.

The V call is TRBV5-3, the J call TRBJ2-1; TRBD2 matches at 14 bases. TRBV5-3 is given ORF status, its function remaining uncertain. V trimming: 4 bases; J trimming: 10 bases; junction bases outside the gene matches: 7. CDR3 length: 15 residues. Here the CDR3 DNA reads TGTGCCAGAAGCATTGGGACTAGCGGGAGTCAGGAGCAGTTCTTC. Its protein product is CARSIGTSGSQEQFF.

The J gene is TRBJ2-1, the V gene TRBV4-3; 10 nucleotides line up with TRBD1. Germline CDR1 is LGHNA and CDR2 is YSLEER. The CDR3 is made up of 17 amino acids. The V segment lost 0 bases and the J segment 8 bases; nucleotides outside the gene matches: 10. The DNA for the CDR3 is TGCGCCAGCAGCCAAGAATACCCACGGGACAGGGGTTATGAGCAGTTCTTC. It specifies CASSQEYPRDRGYEQFF.